What follows are 28 T cell receptor beta chains derived from one specimen sequenced in a study of regulatory T cells in long-lasting Graves disease (dated by TCRdb to the early 2020s). To prepare the library, multiplex PCR was applied. For sequencing, an Illumina HiSeq 4000 was employed. CDR3 regions were amplified by Arm-PCR with iRepertoire HTBI primers to construct TCR beta libraries. In TCRdb, the public reads were trimmed at Q25 with fastp and aligned with MiXCR, with productive beta chains retained. Every distinct CDR3 protein forms one entry, paired with its most common genes and DNA. The sample profile shows just over 600,000 distinct CDR3 sequences; under 20% of them were found once. The ten biggest clones cover approximately 18% of the sample. The intended sense of this specimen's time point label: newly diagnosed GD, antithyroid drugs for less than 3 months. RNA was extracted from PBMCs in TRIzol for both TCR sequencing and RNA sequencing.

These sequences were also reported in another study, on T cells in Graves' hyperthyroidism and ophthalmopathy.

The specimen comprised peripheral blood mononuclear cells (PBMCs), sampled at new diagnosis, from a patient treated with antithyroid drugs. Every receptor here comes from a woman in her 30s with Graves disease. Donor details come from another sample of the same person, matched by shared clones.

The table lists this clonotype with a few counts. This sequence joins TRBV2 and TRBJ2-2; D call uncertain. Trimming stripped 10 bases from V and 4 bases from J, with 16 bases between. The CDR3 sequence is 14 residues long. Germline loops: CDR1 SNHLY, CDR2 FYNNEI. This CDR3 reads CATATGSSTGELFF. CDR3 nucleotides: TGTGCCACCGCGACTGGTTCGAGCACCGGGGAGCTGTTTTTT. The full variable domain, rest sourced from reference TRBV2 and TRBJ2-2, is EPEVTQTPSHQVTQMGQEVILRCVPISNHLYFYWYRQILGQKVEFLVSFYNNEISEKSEIFDDQFSVERPDGSNFTLKIRSTKLEDSAMYFCATATGSSTGELFFGEGSRLTVL.

About this clonotype: A much larger clone lies a single base off, so this may be a read error. V is TRBV7-2 and J is TRBJ2-1; TRBD2 is a possible D gene (5 bases). The CDR3 is 13 residues long. Germline V gene data show CDR1 as SGHTA and CDR2 as FQGNSA. The CDR3 DNA sequence: TGTGCCAGCAGCTGGGGAGCCCCCAATAAGCAGTTCTTC. It codes for CASSWGAPNKQFF. Combining the CDR3 with reference TRBV7-2 and TRBJ2-1 gives the whole variable domain GAGVSQSPSNKVTEKGKDVELRCDPISGHTALYWYRQSLGQGLEFLIYFQGNSAPDKSGLPSDRFSAERTGGSVSTLTIQRTQQEDSAVYLCASSWGAPNKQFFGPGTRLTVL.

V gene TRBV5-5 combines with J gene TRBJ2-1, with 10 bases lining up with TRBD2. Per the germline V gene, CDR1 is SGHKS and CDR2 is YYEKEE (reference sequence). CDR3 size: 16 residues. V trimming: 4 bases; J trimming: 3 bases; junction bases outside the gene matches: 7. The CDR3 is CASSPTRTSGYNEQFF. Written as DNA, the CDR3 is TGTGCCAGCAGCCCTACTAGGACTAGCGGCTACAATGAGCAGTTCTTC.

This clonotype was detected only a few times. The J gene is TRBJ2-1, the V gene TRBV7-3; 8 bases fit TRBD2. The ends lost 1 base at V and 6 bases at J; junction bases unmatched: 5. CDR3 length: 15 amino acids. From germline, CDR1 is SGHTA and CDR2 FQGTGA. The CDR3 is CASSLKAGVFNEQFF. The CDR3 DNA sequence: TGTGCCAGCAGCTTAAAAGCGGGAGTTTTCAATGAGCAGTTCTTC.

In this sample, this clonotype turned up a few times. The junction does not match germline at one end; this may be a read error. J is TRBJ2-5 and V is TRBV7-7; no clear D. The CDR3 runs to 14 residues. Germline V gives CDR1 SSHAT, CDR2 FNYEAQ (reference sequence). Here the CDR3 DNA reads TGTGCTAGCAGCTTAATAGGAGTGGAAGAGACCCAGTACTTC. It translates to CASSLIGVEETQYF.

The V and J genes are TRBV7-2 and TRBJ2-3, with 10 nucleotides matching TRBD1. With 6 bases clipped from V and 2 bases from J, the junction kept 11 bases outside the gene matches. Per germline, CDR1 SGHTA and CDR2 FQGNSA. There are 17 residues in the CDR3. CDR3 region: CASRLTRGQGSTDTQYF. The DNA for the CDR3 is TGTGCCAGCAGACTGACGCGGGGACAGGGGTCCACAGATACGCAGTATTTT.

This clonotype was picked up many times. The CDR3 region is CAWSVGGSYEQYF. For the CDR3, the DNA is TGTGCCTGGAGTGTGGGGGGGTCCTACGAGCAGTACTTC. The chain uses TRBV30 and TRBJ2-7; 7 nucleotides align to TRBD2. V gave up 0 bases and J gave up 1 base; unmatched junction bases: 0. The CDR3 runs 13 residues. Germline V CDR1 and CDR2: GTSNPN, SVGIG (reference sequence).

This rearrangement joins TRBV29-1 to TRBJ2-7; D is undetermined. Trimming cost V 0 bases and J 3 bases, with 6 bases left between them. CDR3 length equals 12 residues. Germline CDR1 and CDR2: SQVTM and ANQGSEA. As DNA, the CDR3 is TGCAGCGTTGAAGACAGCTTCTACGAGCAGTACTTC. Translating it yields CSVEDSFYEQYF.

In regard to this clonotype: Given a much more abundant clone one base away, this may be a read error. This chain joins TRBV7-9 and TRBJ2-3; possibly TRBD1 or TRBD2 for D (5 bases each). Per germline, CDR1 SEHNR and CDR2 FQNEAQ (reference sequence). This CDR3 spans 14 amino acids. V was clipped by 1 base and J by 4 bases, with 9 bases between them. The CDR3 spells CASSLGGWADTQYF. The CDR3 DNA reads as TGTGCCAGCAGCTTAGGGGGGTGGGCAGATACGCAGTATTTT.

With respect to this clonotype: A read error likely explains this, since a far larger clone differs by one base. This chain uses TRBV6-2 or TRBV6-3 with TRBJ2-3; 8 bases align to TRBD1. The CDR3 is 14 residues long. CDR1 and CDR2 (germline): MNHEY, SVGEGT. In DNA, the CDR3 is TGTGCCATCCAGGGGGCGATTAGCACAGGTACGCAGTATTTT. Translation: CAIQGAISTGTQYF.

This clonotype was seen ten or more times. The junction does not match germline at one end; this may be a read error. This chain connects TRBV5-1 to TRBJ1-1, with D perhaps matching TRBD1 (5 bases). This CDR3 has 14 amino acids. The germline gives CDR1 SGHRS, CDR2 YFSETQ. The CDR3 here is CASSFQQGNTEAFF. In DNA form, the CDR3 reads TGTGCCAGCAGCTTTCAGCAGGGTAACACTGAAGCTTTCTTT.

This clonotype has more than one count but fewer than ten. V gene TRBV6-1 combines with J gene TRBJ2-3; D perhaps matches TRBD1 (6 bases). Germline CDR1 and CDR2: MNHNS and SASEGT. Trimming pared 7 bases from V and 2 bases from J, leaving 13 bases between. This CDR3 has 14 amino acids. Written as DNA, the CDR3 is TGTGCCAGCACGAGGGACATGTCCACAGATACGCAGTATTTT. The encoded protein is CASTRDMSTDTQYF.

This clonotype occurred many times. V usage is TRBV28 and J usage is TRBJ2-1; D is uncertain. CDR3 size: 11 residues. Trimming stripped 7 bases from V and 6 bases from J, with 7 bases between. CDR1 MDHEN and CDR2 SYDVKM come from the germline V gene. DNA for the CDR3: TGTGCCAGCAACCGGGTCAATGAGCAGTTCTTC. Protein product: CASNRVNEQFF.

Concerning this clonotype itself: A much bigger clone sits one base away, suggesting this may be a read error. The chain combines TRBV3-1 with TRBJ2-1; D is unclear. CDR1 and CDR2 from the germline V gene are LGHDT and YNNKEL (reference sequence). The CDR3 contains 12 residues. CDR3 amino acids: CVSSQLTDEQFF. The CDR3 DNA reads as TGTGTCAGCAGCCAACTCACGGATGAGCAGTTCTTC.

This clonotype came up once. This sequence joins TRBV6-9 and TRBJ2-3; no definite D call. The V end was cut by 3 bases, the J end by 8 bases, with 3 bases between. The V gene's germline CDR1 is MNHGY and CDR2 SVAAGI. CDR3 size: 10 residues. This CDR3 is CASSYLTQYF. The CDR3 coding sequence is TGTGCCAGCAGTTACCTTACGCAGTATTTT.

This clonotype has a count of ten or more. The CDR3 loop is CASRAADYNEQFF. CDR3 sequence (DNA): TGTGCCTCCCGGGCGGCGGACTACAATGAGCAGTTCTTC. The genes are TRBV6-2 or TRBV6-3 and TRBJ2-1; D is unresolved. The germline V and J ends were trimmed by 11 bases and 3 bases, with 14 bases remaining between them. Germline assignment: CDR1 MNHEY and CDR2 SVGEGT. This CDR3 spans 13 amino acids.

The chain recombines TRBV7-2 with TRBJ1-3, with a weak D call TRBD1 (5 bases). Germline loops: CDR1 SGHTA, CDR2 FQGNSA. Deletions cut 4 bases from V and 0 bases from J, with 10 bases between. This CDR3 region has 15 residues. DNA for the CDR3: TGTGCCAGCAGCTACCGACAGAGCTCTGGAAACACCATATATTTT. Protein: CASSYRQSSGNTIYF.

The chain links TRBV11-2 to TRBJ2-7; D call uncertain. The CDR3 spans 14 residues. V shed 1 base and J shed 0 bases, with 7 bases lying between them. Germline V lookup: CDR1 SGHAT, CDR2 FQNNGV. CDR3 amino acids: CASSLGPASYEQYF. Written as DNA, the CDR3 is TGTGCCAGCAGCTTAGGACCAGCCTCCTACGAGCAGTACTTC.

CDR3 in amino acids: CSARSGASEQYF. CDR3 nucleotides: TGCAGTGCTAGGTCCGGGGCCTCCGAGCAGTACTTC. The chain carries TRBV20-1 and TRBJ2-7; D may match TRBD1 or TRBD2 (5 bases each). Germline V gene data show CDR1 as DFQATT and CDR2 as SNEGSKA (reference sequence). V dropped 3 bases and J dropped 6 bases, with 12 bases sitting between them. The CDR3 contains 12 residues.

The V call is TRBV5-1, the J call TRBJ2-1, with D unclear. The germline gives CDR1 SGHRS, CDR2 YFSETQ. The CDR3 runs to 14 residues. V lost 0 bases and J 4 bases, leaving 8 bases between the germline ends. Here the CDR3 DNA reads TGCGCCAGCAGCTTGGCGGTGGGGTACAATGAGCAGTTCTTC. Translation gives CASSLAVGYNEQFF.

This clonotype was observed a few times. V gene TRBV7-6 combines with J gene TRBJ1-1; D is undetermined. Trimming cost V 5 bases and J 6 bases, with 19 bases left between them. Per the germline V gene, CDR1 is SGHVS and CDR2 is FNYEAQ. The CDR3 spans 15 residues. CDR3 sequence (DNA): TGTGCCAGCAGCCCCCCACCGTGGGGAGGAGCTGAAGCTTTCTTT. Translated: CASSPPPWGGAEAFF.

A few counts support this clonotype. The chain recombines TRBV7-8 with TRBJ2-3, with D possibly being TRBD1 or TRBD2 (5 bases each). V was shortened by 3 bases and J by 2 bases, with 12 bases between the two germline ends. This CDR3 is built from 15 residues. CDR1 SGHVS and CDR2 FQNEAQ come from the germline V gene. CDR3 coding DNA: TGTGCCAGCAGCTTCCGGGGCTGGGACACAGATACGCAGTATTTT. It yields the protein CASSFRGWDTDTQYF. Full variable domain (remainder filled in from reference TRBV7-8 and TRBJ2-3): GAGVSQSPRYKVAKRGQDVALRCDPISGHVSLFWYQQALGQGPEFLTYFQNEAQLDKSGLPSDRFFAERPEGSVSTLKIQRTQQEDSAVYLCASSFRGWDTDTQYFGPGTRLTVL.

This sequence joins TRBV4-1 and TRBJ1-2; D uncertain. Trimming removed 1 base at V and 2 bases at J, with 11 bases between. There are 15 residues in the CDR3. Germline assignment: CDR1 MGHRA and CDR2 YSYEKL. The CDR3 nucleotides read TGCGCCAGCAGCCAAGCGGAGGGCCGAAACTATGGCTACACCTTC. This encodes CASSQAEGRNYGYTF.

This clonotype occurred a few times. The chain is built from TRBV11-2 and TRBJ1-1; perhaps TRBD1 as D (5 bases). V lost 1 base and J 3 bases, leaving 18 bases between the germline ends. Per the germline V gene, CDR1 is SGHAT and CDR2 is FQNNGV. CDR3 length: 17 residues. The CDR3: CASSLGRDGGRYTEAFF. The CDR3 DNA reads as TGTGCCAGCAGCTTAGGAAGGGACGGGGGGAGATACACTGAAGCTTTCTTT.

The chain's CDR3 is CSASRLAGGPSYEQYF. CDR3 nucleotides: TGCAGTGCTAGTAGGCTAGCGGGAGGGCCGTCCTACGAGCAGTACTTC. The chain has TRBV20-1 and TRBJ2-7; 12 nucleotides align to TRBD2. The germline V gene encodes CDR1 DFQATT and CDR2 SNEGSKA (reference sequence). V lost 3 bases, J lost 1 base, and 7 bases stayed unmatched. The CDR3 extends over 16 amino acids.

This clonotype was counted many times. The chain couples TRBV6-1 to TRBJ1-3; D is unclear. The germline V gene encodes CDR1 MNHNS and CDR2 SASEGT. V lost 11 bases to trimming and J lost 0 bases, with 17 bases between them. The CDR3 runs 15 residues. The chain's CDR3 is CASDPRTHSGNTIYF. The CDR3 bases are TGTGCCTCAGACCCCAGGACCCACTCTGGAAACACCATATATTTT.

This clonotype was counted only a few times. The chain recombines TRBV4-1 with TRBJ1-2; D call uncertain. The CDR3 contains 12 residues. The ends were cut back, 5 bases at V and 5 bases at J, with 9 bases in the middle. The germline V gene encodes CDR1 MGHRA and CDR2 YSYEKL. DNA of the CDR3: TGCGCCAGCAGCAGCCTTGGATATGGCTACACCTTC. Translating it yields CASSSLGYGYTF.

This clonotype has ten or more counts. The chain combines TRBV2 with TRBJ1-4, with D perhaps matching TRBD1 (5 bases). From germline, CDR1 is SNHLY and CDR2 FYNNEI. Deletions cut 6 bases from V and 6 bases from J, with 14 bases between. This CDR3 is built from 14 residues. CDR3 DNA sequence: TGTGCCAGCAGAGCAGGGATTGGGGATGAAAAACTGTTTTTT. This sequence encodes CASRAGIGDEKLFF.